The 14 T cell receptor beta chains in this list originate from one sample, sequenced in a study of CD8+CD57+ T cells in acquired aplastic anemia. CDR3 and TCR beta VDJ profiling relied on genomic DNA as the template. TCRdb fed the reads into MiXCR, producing one record per CDR3 protein. Of about 95,000 distinct CDR3 sequences listed, around 68% are singletons. In patients chosen for sequencing, flow cytometry had shown CD8+CD57+ cell expansion. Sequenced material: sorted CD4+, CD8+, or CD8+CD57+ T cells (not recorded which) from PBMCs. These TCRs come from a human donor with aplastic anemia.

This clonotype occurred a few times. V usage is TRBV29-1 and J usage is TRBJ2-3; the match to TRBD2 covers 12 bases. The germline gives CDR1 SQVTM, CDR2 ANQGSEA. The CDR3 covers 16 residues. V trimming: 4 bases; J trimming: 1 base; junction bases outside the gene matches: 6. This chain's CDR3 is CSVAWTSGVGTDTQYF. The CDR3 DNA sequence: TGCAGCGTTGCCTGGACTAGCGGGGTTGGCACAGATACGCAGTATTTT.

Concerning this clonotype: At one end the junction does not follow the germline gene, possibly because of a read error. The V and J genes are TRBV6-1 and TRBJ1-1; 8 nucleotides match TRBD1. Germline V gene data show CDR1 as MNHNS and CDR2 as SASEGT. The CDR3 has 14 amino acids. CDR3 residues: CAISLQGADTEAFF. The CDR3 DNA sequence: TGTGCCATCAGTCTCCAGGGGGCTGATACTGAAGCTTTCTTT.

The chain uses TRBV19 and TRBJ2-5; TRBD1 matches 7 bases. This CDR3 has 15 amino acids. V dropped 4 bases and J dropped 4; count of bases not matched to a gene: 9. The germline V gene encodes CDR1 LNHDA and CDR2 SQIVND (reference sequence). The CDR3 DNA follows: TGTGCCAGTAGTAGTACAGGGGAAGTAAGAGAGACCCAGTACTTC. Residues: CASSSTGEVRETQYF.

V is TRBV15 and J is TRBJ2-7; D gene ambiguous. The V and J ends lost 0 bases and 3 bases respectively, with 3 bases between them. The germline V gene has CDR1 LNHNV and CDR2 YYDKDF (reference sequence). This CDR3 has 12 amino acids. The CDR3 region is CATSRDYYEQYF. CDR3 nucleotide sequence: TGTGCCACCAGCAGAGATTACTACGAGCAGTACTTC.

This clonotype was observed a single time. V and J are TRBV19 and TRBJ2-7; D gene uncertain. Germline CDR1 LNHDA, CDR2 SQIVND (reference sequence). This CDR3 comprises 15 residues. The V end lost 3 bases, the J end lost 3 bases, and 15 bases lay between the germline ends. The CDR3 DNA reads as TGTGCCAGTAGTATCGGGTCAACAGCTATCTACGAGCAGTACTTC. Translated, it gives CASSIGSTAIYEQYF.

The gene calls are TRBV10-3 and TRBJ1-2; D gene uncertain. With 2 bases removed from V and 5 bases from J, the gap between germline ends came to 15 bases. The V gene's germline CDR1 is ENHRY and CDR2 SYGVKD. There are 15 residues in the CDR3. The DNA for the CDR3 is TGTGCCATCAGTGAGGCACAAGGGAACCGTTATGGCTACACCTTC. This translates into CAISEAQGNRYGYTF.

This chain uses TRBV20-1 with TRBJ2-5; either TRBD1 or TRBD2 may supply D (5 bases each). CDR3 size: 14 residues. Trimming shortened V by 0 bases and J by 3 bases, and 11 bases separated the two germline ends. Germline CDR1 and CDR2: DFQATT and SNEGSKA (reference sequence). CDR3 DNA: TGCAGTGCTAGAGATGCGGGCAGGGAAGAGACCCAGTACTTC. Translated: CSARDAGREETQYF.

This chain links TRBV6-1 with TRBJ1-1; D is ambiguous. Germline V lookup: CDR1 MNHNS, CDR2 SASEGT. V was trimmed by 4 bases and J by 0 bases, leaving 12 bases between them. This CDR3 contains 15 residues. In nucleotides, the CDR3 is TGTGCCAGCAGTGTTACAGCGCGCATGAACACTGAAGCTTTCTTT. Translation gives CASSVTARMNTEAFF.

Here the CDR3 DNA reads TGTGCCACCAGTGATAGTGGACAGGGGGCAACCGGGGAGCTGTTTTTT. Translated, it gives CATSDSGQGATGELFF. The chain carries TRBV24-1 and TRBJ2-2; 11 bases are shared with TRBD1. Germline CDR1 KGHDR, CDR2 SFDVKD. The CDR3 extends over 16 amino acids. Trimming took 3 bases from V and 5 from J; bases not matched to a gene: 4.

This chain uses TRBV11-1 with TRBJ2-1; D is undetermined. Trimming cost V 1 base and J 2 bases, with 15 bases left between them. The CDR3 length is 17 residues. The germline gives CDR1 SGHAT, CDR2 FQDESV (reference sequence). For the CDR3, the DNA is TGTGCCAGCAGCTTAGTACGCACGGACGATGCCTACAATGAGCAGTTCTTC. It is translated as CASSLVRTDDAYNEQFF.

The rearrangement links TRBV24-1 to TRBJ2-1, with a possible D match to TRBD1 (5 bases). The CDR3 loop spans 16 amino acids. Germline CDR1 is KGHDR and CDR2 is SFDVKD. Trimming cost V 0 bases and J 7 bases, with 15 bases left between them. The DNA of the CDR3 is TGTGCCACCAGTGATTTGTCGTCAGGGCTCGGTAATGAGCAGTTCTTC. Translated: CATSDLSSGLGNEQFF.

This chain connects TRBV30 to TRBJ2-7; 8 bases are shared with TRBD1. The CDR3 has 12 residues. Germline CDR1 reads GTSNPN; CDR2 reads SVGIG (reference sequence). V gave up 7 bases and J gave up 3 bases; unmatched junction bases: 5. CDR3 in amino acids: CASTDRGYEQYF. The CDR3 DNA is TGTGCCTCTACCGACAGGGGCTACGAGCAGTACTTC.

This clonotype came up many times. This clone may be a read error of a much larger clone one base away. The V call is TRBV19, the J call TRBJ2-7, with TRBD1 as a possible D gene (5 bases). The CDR3 has 14 amino acids. Germline V CDR1 and CDR2: LNHDA, SQIVND (reference sequence). CDR3 in amino acids: CASSIGGISYEQHF. CDR3 in DNA: TGTGCCAGTAGTATAGGGGGCATCTCCTACGAGCAGCACTTC. The variable domain in full, with the rest retrieved from reference TRBV19 and TRBJ2-7, is DGGITQSPKYLFRKEGQNVTLSCEQNLNHDAMYWYRQDPGQGLRLIYYSQIVNDFQKGDIAEGYSVSREKKESFPLTVTSAQKNPTAFYLCASSIGGISYEQHFGPGTRLTVT.

The rearrangement joins TRBV14 to TRBJ1-1; D call uncertain. Germline CDR1 and CDR2: SGHDN and FVKESK. This CDR3 region has 15 residues. Trimming took off 3 bases at V and 1 base at J, with 12 bases between the two ends. DNA for the CDR3: TGTGCCAGCAGCCAGCTATTACAGAGGAACACTGAAGCTTTCTTT. Protein sequence: CASSQLLQRNTEAFF.